This T cell receptor (beta chain) appears in the sequencing data of a study of blood T cell repertoires in COVID-19. Study at large: T cells, B-cell-depleted T cells, or PBMCs provided the cDNA or gDNA that served as material.

Participants, about 18 to 90 years old, spanned around 25 US areas. Generated by immunoSEQ multiplex PCR, the TCRdb table keeps only in-frame clones and is missing some. This sample carries more than 250,000 clones, roughly 90% of them seen once, and the ten largest clones take approximately 18%. Germline V CDR1 and CDR2: LNHDA, SQIVND (reference sequence). The CDR3 sequence is 15 residues long. V was trimmed by 11 bases and J by 0 bases, leaving 17 bases between them. V and J are TRBV19 and TRBJ1-3; possible D gene TRBD1, 5 bases. The sequenced material came from PBMCs or T cells enriched from blood (not recorded which). The clonotype was recovered from a woman aged 25-40 years who had recovered from COVID-19. In DNA, the CDR3 is TGTGCCGCCTCGGAAGGGACTAGCTCTGGAAACACCATATATTTT. Amino acid sequence: CAASEGTSSGNTIYF.